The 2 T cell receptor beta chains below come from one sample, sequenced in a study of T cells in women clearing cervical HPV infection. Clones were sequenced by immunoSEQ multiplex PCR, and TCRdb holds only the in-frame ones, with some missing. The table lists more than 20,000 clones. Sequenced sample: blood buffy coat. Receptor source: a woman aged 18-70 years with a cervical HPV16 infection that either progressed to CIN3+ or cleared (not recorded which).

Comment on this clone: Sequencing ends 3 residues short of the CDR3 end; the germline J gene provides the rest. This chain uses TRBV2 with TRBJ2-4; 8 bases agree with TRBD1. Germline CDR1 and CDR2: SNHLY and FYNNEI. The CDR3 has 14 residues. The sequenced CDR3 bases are TGTGCCAGCATTTCGACAGGGGTTAACTATGGT. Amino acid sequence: CASISTGVNYG. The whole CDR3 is CASISTGVNYGQYF.

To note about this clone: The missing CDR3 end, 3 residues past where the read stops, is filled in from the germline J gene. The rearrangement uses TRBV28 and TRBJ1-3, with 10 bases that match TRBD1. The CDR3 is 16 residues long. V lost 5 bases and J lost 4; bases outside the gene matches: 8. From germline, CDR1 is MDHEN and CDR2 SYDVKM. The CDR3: CASSKTGGASGNTIYF. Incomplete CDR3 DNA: TGTGCCAGCAGTAAGACAGGGGGCGCATCAGGAAACACC.